The 12 T cell receptor beta chains reported below all come from one sample, sequenced in a study of glioma-infiltrating T cells. Using RNA template, CDR3s of TCR alpha and beta were amplified with iRepertoire arm-PCR. TCRdb analysed the multiplex PCR reads with MiXCR anew, one entry per CDR3 protein. The sample lists about 140,000 distinct CDR3 sequences; around 42% were seen once. Sample: glioma tissue, nonneoplastic brain tissue, or PBMCs (not recorded which). These receptors were obtained from a human donor with low-grade glioma or glioblastoma, undergoing nonglioma brain surgery, or in good health (not recorded which).

In its sample, this clonotype was seen once. This sequence joins TRBV7-2 and TRBJ2-1, with TRBD2 as a possible D gene (5 bases). Trimming cost V 7 bases and J 6 bases, with 19 bases left between them. The germline gives CDR1 SGHTA, CDR2 FQGNSA. The CDR3 contains 15 residues. This CDR3 reads CASTPPAAILNEQFF. The CDR3 nucleotides read TGTGCCAGCACTCCTCCAGCGGCTATTCTCAATGAGCAGTTCTTC.

The chain joins TRBV6-6 to TRBJ1-1; 7 positions match TRBD1. The length of the CDR3 is 18 residues. Germline trimming cut 2 bases from V and 1 base from J; bases unmatched to any gene: 13. The germline gives CDR1 MNHNY, CDR2 SVGAGI (reference sequence). The CDR3 nucleotides read TGTGCCAGCAGTTACCGAAAGGAAGGGGGCTACCAGAACACTGAAGCTTTCTTT. Translating it yields CASSYRKEGGYQNTEAFF.

This clonotype was observed a handful of times. V and J are TRBV20-1 and TRBJ2-7, with TRBD1 matching 9 bases. The CDR3 is 14 amino acids. In germline, CDR1 is DFQATT, CDR2 SNEGSKA (reference sequence). The trim removed 4 bases at V and 2 bases at J, leaving 6 bases unmatched. The CDR3 DNA reads TGCAGTGCTACCCCGGGACAGGGAGCCTACGAGCAGTACTTC. Translation: CSATPGQGAYEQYF.

The rearrangement joins TRBV4-1 to TRBJ2-1, with TRBD2 matching over 10 bases. Trimming at V came to 0 bases and at J to 8 bases, leaving 16 bases not matched to a gene. The CDR3 runs to 19 residues. Looked up from germline, CDR1 is MGHRA and CDR2 is YSYEKL. The CDR3 DNA reads TGCGCCAGCAGCCAAGATCTTGTAAGCGGGGGGGCTTGGGTGGATGAGCAGTTCTTC. Protein product: CASSQDLVSGGAWVDEQFF.

This clonotype was observed a few times. This chain connects TRBV28 to TRBJ2-1; no reliable D call. V lost 2 bases, J lost 1 base, and 6 bases lay in between. The V gene's germline CDR1 is MDHEN and CDR2 SYDVKM. There are 14 residues in the CDR3. CDR3 amino acids: CASSLVESYNEQFF. In nucleotides, the CDR3 is TGTGCCAGCAGTTTAGTAGAGTCCTACAATGAGCAGTTCTTC. Full variable domain (missing parts from reference TRBV28 and TRBJ2-1): DVKVTQSSRYLVKRTGEKVFLECVQDMDHENMFWYRQDPGLGLRLIYFSYDVKMKEKGDIPEGYSVSREKKERFSLILESASTNQTSMYLCASSLVESYNEQFFGPGTRLTVL.

This clonotype was counted a few times. This chain joins TRBV6-2 or TRBV6-3 and TRBJ2-1, with D possibly matching TRBD2 (5 bases). Germline CDR1 and CDR2: MNHEY and SVGEGT. CDR3 length: 16 amino acids. Deletions cut 6 bases from V and 5 bases from J, with 20 bases between. CDR3 region: CASSLPRAWGDNEQFF. The CDR3 DNA is TGTGCCAGCAGCCTCCCGAGAGCGTGGGGAGACAATGAGCAGTTCTTC.

The V call is TRBV15, the J call TRBJ1-3, with a weak D call TRBD1 (6 bases). Germline lookup yields CDR1 LNHNV and CDR2 YYDKDF (reference sequence). V was trimmed by 2 bases and J by 6 bases, leaving 14 bases between them. The CDR3 totals 15 residues. The CDR3 coding sequence is TGTGCCACCAGCAGACCTGACAGGACGGTAAACACCATATATTTT. Protein: CATSRPDRTVNTIYF.

Comment on this clonotype: One end of the junction fails to match germline, which may point to a read error. This chain uses TRBV27 with TRBJ2-1, with a weak D call TRBD2 (7 bases). Germline CDR1 and CDR2: MNHEY and SMNVEV (reference sequence). This CDR3 is 14 amino acids long. CDR3 region: CASSNLKGGDEEFF. CDR3 DNA sequence: TGTGCCAGCAGCAATCTGAAAGGGGGGGATGAGGAGTTCTTC.

The chain has TRBV19 and TRBJ1-1; TRBD1 matches at 8 bases. V gave up 4 bases and J gave up 4 bases; unmatched junction bases: 8. Germline CDR1 LNHDA, CDR2 SQIVND (reference sequence). This CDR3 region has 15 residues. The CDR3 is CASSTTGTGRTEAFF. The CDR3 DNA follows: TGTGCCAGTAGTACGACCGGGACAGGCCGCACTGAAGCTTTCTTT.

The chain combines TRBV15 with TRBJ2-7, with D maybe TRBD2 (6 bases). The CDR3 length is 12 residues. The V and J ends lost 1 base and 5 bases respectively, with 6 bases between them. From germline, CDR1 is LNHNV and CDR2 YYDKDF (reference sequence). The CDR3 spells CATSRGGDEQYF. CDR3 in DNA: TGTGCCACCAGCAGAGGGGGGGACGAGCAGTACTTC.

About this clonotype itself: The junction departs from germline at one end; a sequencing error may be responsible. V usage is TRBV12-3 or TRBV12-4 and J usage is TRBJ2-1, with a possible D match to TRBD1 (5 bases). The last part of the DNA fits TRBJ2-5 better; the J call may be wrong. This CDR3 is built from 14 residues. CDR3 amino acids: CASSSLGQQETQYF. DNA for the CDR3: TGCGCCAGCAGCAGCCTTGGACAACAAGAGACCCAGTACTTC.

Remarks on this clonotype: It may be a read error: a sequence one base away is much more abundant. The chain has TRBV20-1 and TRBJ2-5, with a weak D call TRBD2 (7 bases). The CDR3 has 11 amino acids. Germline values: CDR1 DFQATT, CDR2 SNEGSKA (reference sequence). The CDR3 here is CETGGARTSSF. The CDR3 bases are TGCGAAACTGGGGGGGCAAGAACTTCGAGCTTC.